The source of this T cell receptor (beta chain) is a study of blood T cell repertoires in COVID-19. Study information: Material from acute and convalescent COVID-19 was sourced from the United States, Italy and Spain. Sample material is recorded as cDNA or gDNA derived from T cells, B-cell-depleted T cells, or PBMCs.

Profiling relied on immunoSEQ multiplex PCR, and the TCRdb table lists in-frame clones only, not all of them. Of 45,000 to 65,000 clones in the sample, approximately 88% are singletons; the top ten hold about 10%. Unmatched junction bases numbered 15, after V lost 10 bases and J lost 9 bases. There are 15 residues in the CDR3. Germline CDR1 and CDR2: ENHRY and SYGVKD. The chain joins TRBV10-3 to TRBJ2-1; 10 nucleotides agree with TRBD2. The TCR comes from a man aged 25 to 40 with COVID-19, enrolled during active disease. Sequenced: peripheral blood. The CDR3 sequence: CATSPPTSGIGEQFF. Here the CDR3 DNA reads TGTGCCACCAGCCCACCTACTAGCGGGATCGGTGAGCAGTTCTTC.